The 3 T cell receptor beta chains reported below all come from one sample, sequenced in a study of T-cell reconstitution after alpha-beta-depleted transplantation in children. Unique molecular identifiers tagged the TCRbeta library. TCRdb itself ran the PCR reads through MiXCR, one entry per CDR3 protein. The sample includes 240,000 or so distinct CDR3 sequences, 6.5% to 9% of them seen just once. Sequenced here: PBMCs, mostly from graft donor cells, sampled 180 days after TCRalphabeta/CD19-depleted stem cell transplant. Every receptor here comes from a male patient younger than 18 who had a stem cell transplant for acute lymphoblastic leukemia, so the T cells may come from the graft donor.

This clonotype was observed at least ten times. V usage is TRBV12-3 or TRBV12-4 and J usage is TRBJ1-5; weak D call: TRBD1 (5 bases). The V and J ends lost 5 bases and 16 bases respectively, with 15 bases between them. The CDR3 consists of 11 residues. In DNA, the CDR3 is TGTGCCAGCAGTGTACCGGGACCCCCTCATTTT. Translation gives CASSVPGPPHF.

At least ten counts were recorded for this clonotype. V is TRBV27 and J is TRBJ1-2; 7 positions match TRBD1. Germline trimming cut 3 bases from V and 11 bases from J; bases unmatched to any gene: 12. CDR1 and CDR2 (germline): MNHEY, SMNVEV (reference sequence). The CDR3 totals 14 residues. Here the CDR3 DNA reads TGTGCCAGCAGTTTGTCCAGGGGGGGTCCAATATACACCTTC. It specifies CASSLSRGGPIYTF.

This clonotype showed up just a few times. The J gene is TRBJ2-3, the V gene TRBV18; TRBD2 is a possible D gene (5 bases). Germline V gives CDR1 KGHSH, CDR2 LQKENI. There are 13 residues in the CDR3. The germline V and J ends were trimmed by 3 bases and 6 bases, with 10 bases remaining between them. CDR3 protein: CASSPYGVDTQYF. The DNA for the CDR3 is TGTGCCAGCTCACCCTACGGGGTTGATACGCAGTATTTT.